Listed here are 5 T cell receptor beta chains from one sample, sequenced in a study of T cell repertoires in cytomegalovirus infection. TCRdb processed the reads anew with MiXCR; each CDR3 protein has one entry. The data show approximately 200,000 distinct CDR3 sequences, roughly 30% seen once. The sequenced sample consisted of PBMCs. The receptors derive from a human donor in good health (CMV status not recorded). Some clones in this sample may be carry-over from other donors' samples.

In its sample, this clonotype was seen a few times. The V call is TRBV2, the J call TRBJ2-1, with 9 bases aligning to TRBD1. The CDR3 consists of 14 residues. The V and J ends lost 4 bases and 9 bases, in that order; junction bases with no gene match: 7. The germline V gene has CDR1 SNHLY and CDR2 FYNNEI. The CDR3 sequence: CASSGGTGFGEQFF. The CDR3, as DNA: TGTGCCAGCAGTGGCGGGACAGGGTTCGGTGAGCAGTTCTTC.

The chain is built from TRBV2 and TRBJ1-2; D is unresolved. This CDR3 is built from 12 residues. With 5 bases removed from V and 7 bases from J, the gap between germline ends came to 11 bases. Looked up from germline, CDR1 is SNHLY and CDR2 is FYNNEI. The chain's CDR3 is CASSPDKGGYTF. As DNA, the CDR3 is TGTGCCAGCAGTCCCGACAAGGGTGGCTACACCTTC.

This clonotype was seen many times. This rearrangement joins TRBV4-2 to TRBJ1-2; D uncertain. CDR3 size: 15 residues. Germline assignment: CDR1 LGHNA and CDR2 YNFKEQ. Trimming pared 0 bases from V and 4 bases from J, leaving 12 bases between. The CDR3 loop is CASSQDYAGTYGYTF. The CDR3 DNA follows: TGTGCCAGCAGCCAAGATTACGCGGGAACCTATGGCTACACCTTC.

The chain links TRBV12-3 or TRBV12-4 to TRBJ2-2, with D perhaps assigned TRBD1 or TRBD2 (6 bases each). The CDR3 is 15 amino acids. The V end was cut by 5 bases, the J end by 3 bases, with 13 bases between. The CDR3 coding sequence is TGTGCCAGCAGTCGGGGGACACCAGACACCGGGGAGCTGTTTTTT. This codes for CASSRGTPDTGELFF.

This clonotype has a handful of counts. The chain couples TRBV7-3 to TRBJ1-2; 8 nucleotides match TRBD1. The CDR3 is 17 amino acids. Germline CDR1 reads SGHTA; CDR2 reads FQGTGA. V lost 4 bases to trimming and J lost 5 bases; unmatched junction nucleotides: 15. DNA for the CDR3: TGTGCCAGCAGCTCCTCGGGACAGGTCCCCCCTGGTTATGGCTACACCTTC. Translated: CASSSSGQVPPGYGYTF.